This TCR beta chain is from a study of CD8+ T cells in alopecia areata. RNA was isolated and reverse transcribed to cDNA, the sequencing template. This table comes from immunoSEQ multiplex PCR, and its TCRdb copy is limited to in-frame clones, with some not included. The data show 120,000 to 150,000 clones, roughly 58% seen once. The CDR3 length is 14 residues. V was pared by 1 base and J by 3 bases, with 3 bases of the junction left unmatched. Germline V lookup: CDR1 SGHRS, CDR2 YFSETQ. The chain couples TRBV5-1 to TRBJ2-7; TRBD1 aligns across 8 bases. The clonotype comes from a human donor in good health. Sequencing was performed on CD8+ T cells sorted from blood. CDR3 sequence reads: CASSLRQGIYEQYF. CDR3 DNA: TGCGCCAGCAGCTTGAGACAGGGGATCTACGAGCAGTACTTC.